This is a list of T cell receptor beta chains from one sample in a study of blood T cell repertoires in COVID-19. Libraries were prepared by immunoSEQ multiplex PCR; TCRdb keeps only in-frame clonotypes and omits some of them. Among about 150,000 clones listed, 85% to 90% were seen once. Material: peripheral blood. These receptors were collected from a man older than 75 with acute or convalescent COVID-19. Both conserved end residues are part of each CDR3. The order of the fields is CDR3 length, D gene, J gene, V gene, clone size, CDR3 DNA, CDR3 protein. A D gene is named only where the DNA matches it firmly. Clone size is not always given. Where it is, it says once, few, many or a class for expanded clones.

cdr3_length: 19; d_call: TRBD2; j_call: TRBJ2-1; v_call: TRBV5-1; clone_size: NA; cdr3_nt: TGCGCCAGCAGCCGTCTAGGGACTAGCGGGAGGCCCCCGATAAGTGAGCAGTTCTTC; cdr3_aa: CASSRLGTSGRPPISEQFF
cdr3_length: 14; d_call: TRBD1; j_call: TRBJ2-4; v_call: TRBV19; clone_size: NA; cdr3_nt: TGTGCCAGTAGAAGGAACAGGGACGGGACAGGGGTTTACTTC; cdr3_aa: CASRRNRDGTGVYF
cdr3_length: 16; d_call: NA; j_call: TRBJ1-4; v_call: TRBV15; clone_size: NA; cdr3_nt: TGTGCCACCAGCAGAGCTGTGGGCGACAGTGGTGAAAAACTGTTTTTT; cdr3_aa: CATSRAVGDSGEKLFF
cdr3_length: 11; d_call: NA; j_call: TRBJ2-1; v_call: TRBV7-7; clone_size: NA; cdr3_nt: TGTGCCAGCAGCGCCGGGAATGAGCAGTTCTTC; cdr3_aa: CASSAGNEQFF
cdr3_length: 12; d_call: NA; j_call: TRBJ1-1; v_call: TRBV6-5; clone_size: NA; cdr3_nt: TGTGCCAGCAGAACAGGGAACACTGAAGCTTTCTTT; cdr3_aa: CASRTGNTEAFF
cdr3_length: 14; d_call: NA; j_call: TRBJ1-5; v_call: TRBV28; clone_size: NA; cdr3_nt: TGTGCCAGCAGTGTAACAGGGACACATCAGCCCCAGCATTTT; cdr3_aa: CASSVTGTHQPQHF
cdr3_length: 13; d_call: TRBD1; j_call: TRBJ1-4; v_call: TRBV28; clone_size: few; cdr3_nt: TGTGCCACAGGGGGGTCCAATAATGAAAAACTGTTTTTT; cdr3_aa: CATGGSNNEKLFF
cdr3_length: 16; d_call: TRBD1; j_call: TRBJ2-3; v_call: TRBV24-1; clone_size: NA; cdr3_nt: TGTGCCACCAGTGATTCCCCGGGACAGAGCACAGATACGCAGTATTTT; cdr3_aa: CATSDSPGQSTDTQYF
cdr3_length: 14; d_call: TRBD2; j_call: TRBJ2-5; v_call: TRBV9; clone_size: NA; cdr3_nt: TGTGCCAGCAGCGCACTAGCGGGAGTAGAGACCCAGTACTTC; cdr3_aa: CASSALAGVETQYF
cdr3_length: 13; d_call: NA; j_call: TRBJ1-2; v_call: TRBV5-1; clone_size: NA; cdr3_nt: TGCGCCAGCAGCGTGGCGGGGGACTATGGCTACACCTTC; cdr3_aa: CASSVAGDYGYTF
cdr3_length: 15; d_call: NA; j_call: TRBJ1-2; v_call: TRBV12-2; clone_size: NA; cdr3_nt: TGTGCAAGTCGCTTAGCGCACACCATTAACTATGGCTACACCTTC; cdr3_aa: CASRLAHTINYGYTF
cdr3_length: 16; d_call: TRBD2; j_call: TRBJ2-2; v_call: TRBV5-1; clone_size: NA; cdr3_nt: TGCGCCAGCACGCTAGCGGGAGGACCCTCCACCGGGGAGCTGTTTTTT; cdr3_aa: CASTLAGGPSTGELFF
cdr3_length: 14; d_call: TRBD1; j_call: TRBJ2-1; v_call: TRBV29-1; clone_size: NA; cdr3_nt: TGCAGCGTAGCCGCCGGGACAGGGGTTGGAGAGCAGTTCTTC; cdr3_aa: CSVAAGTGVGEQFF
cdr3_length: 17; d_call: TRBD1; j_call: TRBJ1-6; v_call: TRBV5-1; clone_size: once; cdr3_nt: TGCGCCAGCAGCCCGGGACAGGGGTTTTTTGTGGAATCACCCCTCCACTTT; cdr3_aa: CASSPGQGFFVESPLHF
cdr3_length: 14; d_call: NA; j_call: TRBJ2-1; v_call: TRBV5-1; clone_size: NA; cdr3_nt: TGCGCCAGCCGACAGTTGTCGGATAGGGATGAGCAGTTCTTC; cdr3_aa: CASRQLSDRDEQFF
cdr3_length: 14; d_call: NA; j_call: TRBJ1-2; v_call: TRBV9; clone_size: once; cdr3_nt: TGTGCCAGCACTAAAAGTGGGGAGTACTATGGCTACACCTTC; cdr3_aa: CASTKSGEYYGYTF
cdr3_length: 13; d_call: TRBD2; j_call: TRBJ2-5; v_call: TRBV5-1; clone_size: NA; cdr3_nt: TGCGCCAGCAGCTATGGGAGGGCAGAGACCCAGTACTTC; cdr3_aa: CASSYGRAETQYF
cdr3_length: 16; d_call: TRBD1; j_call: TRBJ1-4; v_call: TRBV2; clone_size: few; cdr3_nt: TGTGCCAGCAGCTGGCATGGACAGGGGACTAATGAAAAACTGTTTTTT; cdr3_aa: CASSWHGQGTNEKLFF
cdr3_length: 14; d_call: NA; j_call: TRBJ2-5; v_call: TRBV6-1; clone_size: NA; cdr3_nt: TGTGCCAGCAGTGAATTTTTGACACAAGAGACCCAGTACTTC; cdr3_aa: CASSEFLTQETQYF
cdr3_length: 16; d_call: NA; j_call: TRBJ2-1; v_call: TRBV10-3; clone_size: NA; cdr3_nt: TGTGCCATCAGAACCAAGACAGTGAGCTCCTACAATGAGCAGTTCTTC; cdr3_aa: CAIRTKTVSSYNEQFF
cdr3_length: 13; d_call: TRBD1; j_call: TRBJ1-2; v_call: TRBV28; clone_size: NA; cdr3_nt: TGTGCCAGCAGGCGGGGACAGAACTATGGCTACACCTTC; cdr3_aa: CASRRGQNYGYTF
cdr3_length: 14; d_call: NA; j_call: TRBJ2-7; v_call: TRBV30; clone_size: few; cdr3_nt: TGTGCCTGGATGAGAGGGGGGGCAGGCTACGAGCAGTACTTC; cdr3_aa: CAWMRGGAGYEQYF
cdr3_length: 12; d_call: NA; j_call: TRBJ1-2; v_call: TRBV10-3; clone_size: NA; cdr3_nt: TGTGCCACCTTCTCCGTCAACTATGGCTACACCTTC; cdr3_aa: CATFSVNYGYTF
cdr3_length: 15; d_call: NA; j_call: TRBJ1-1; v_call: TRBV5-1; clone_size: NA; cdr3_nt: TGCGCCAGCAGCTTGGTCGGGACATATGAAACTGAAGCTTTCTTT; cdr3_aa: CASSLVGTYETEAFF
cdr3_length: 13; d_call: NA; j_call: TRBJ2-3; v_call: TRBV6-1; clone_size: NA; cdr3_nt: TGTGCCAGCAGTGATTCGGGGGTAGATACGCAGTATTTT; cdr3_aa: CASSDSGVDTQYF
cdr3_length: 14; d_call: TRBD1; j_call: TRBJ2-7; v_call: TRBV2; clone_size: NA; cdr3_nt: TGTGCCAGCAGTGAGGGCAGGGGGATCTACGAGCAGTACTTC; cdr3_aa: CASSEGRGIYEQYF
cdr3_length: 13; d_call: NA; j_call: TRBJ1-1; v_call: TRBV7-3; clone_size: NA; cdr3_nt: TGTGCCAGCAGCTCCTTAGTGAACACTGAAGCTTTCTTT; cdr3_aa: CASSSLVNTEAFF
cdr3_length: 16; d_call: TRBD2; j_call: TRBJ2-2; v_call: TRBV27; clone_size: few; cdr3_nt: TGTGCCAGCAGGGCCGGGACTAGCGGGAGCACCGGGGAGCTGTTTTTT; cdr3_aa: CASRAGTSGSTGELFF